This T cell receptor (beta chain) came from a study of CD8+ T cells in alopecia areata. Comments on this clone: Its matching antigen is unknown. Mismatch with germline at one junction end may stem from a read error.

Findings and caveats of the study: Many expanded lesional clones persisted in scalp and blood during tofacitinib treatment. TCR sharing was clearer in mice than between patients, perhaps partly owing to patient HLA diversity.

As to treatment: oral pan-JAK inhibitor, 5-10 mg twice daily. Germline V gene sequence: CDR1 SGHAT, CDR2 FQNNGV. This CDR3 has 13 residues. Sequencing used cDNA as its template, made by extracting RNA and reverse transcribing it. Profiled with immunoSEQ multiplex PCR; TCRdb holds only in-frame clones, not every one. The sample has some 200,000 clones, more than 45% seen once. The rearrangement joins TRBV11-2 to TRBJ1-2; D unresolved. This TCR was sampled from a human donor with alopecia areata. The specimen was CD4+ T cells sorted from blood, collected at week 4, from a patient treated with tofacitinib. The CDR3 bases are TGTGCCAGCAGCTTAGTCCCTCTCTATAGCTACACCTTC. Its protein product is CASSLVPLYSYTF.